The clone carrying this T cell receptor beta chain appeared a single time. The data are from a study of blood T cell repertoires in COVID-19. The CDR3 runs to 16 residues. The germline V gene encodes CDR1 MNHEY and CDR2 SVGAGI. The J segment lost 7 bases and the V segment lost 2 bases, leaving 10 bases of the junction unmatched. TCRdb's copy holds only in-frame clones and misses some; the assay was immunoSEQ multiplex PCR. The table records some 700,000 clones, 75% to 90% of them present only once. This clonotype was sampled from a woman aged 18-35 years with acute or convalescent COVID-19. This rearrangement joins TRBV6-5 to TRBJ1-2, with 10 bases lining up with TRBD1. Sequences were obtained from peripheral blood. As DNA, the CDR3 is TGTGCCAGCAGTTACGAATTCCGGGACAGGGGTGGTGGCTACACCTTC. Translated, it gives CASSYEFRDRGGGYTF.